A selection of T cell receptor beta chains follows, all from one sample in a study of cytomegalovirus exposure and HLA in healthy donors. Clones were read by immunoSEQ multiplex PCR, and TCRdb kept only the in-frame ones, dropping some. The data show about 14,000 clones, about 60% seen once. Sample: PBMCs. These receptors were collected from a woman in her forties or fifties in good health and CMV-seropositive. CDR3s include the opening cysteine and the closing phenylalanine or tryptophan. Each record gives: V gene, clone size, D gene, J gene, CDR3 protein, CDR3 DNA. The D gene is left open where the match is weak. Rows may omit the clone size; those that give it use once, few, many or a size class.

TRBV29-1,-,-,TRBJ1-3,CSVDSGSGNTIYF,TGCAGCGTTGACTCGGGGTCGGGAAACACCATATATTTT
TRBV18,-,TRBD1,TRBJ2-7,CASSPGRTGYEQYF,TGTGCCAGCTCACCGGGCAGGACAGGGTACGAGCAGTACTTC
TRBV5-1,few,-,TRBJ1-1,CASSPRAGVTEAFF,TGCGCCAGCAGCCCCCGCGCCGGGGTCACTGAAGCTTTCTTT
TRBV10-3,-,TRBD2,TRBJ2-3,CAISARLAGVTDTQYF,TGTGCCATCAGTGCCAGACTAGCGGGAGTCACAGATACGCAGTATTTT
TRBV29-1,-,-,TRBJ2-7,CSVVGKGQVVEQYF,TGCAGCGTTGTGGGCAAGGGGCAGGTGGTCGAGCAGTACTTC
TRBV10-3,-,-,TRBJ1-2,CAIFHQTNYGYTF,TGTGCCATCTTCCATCAGACTAACTATGGCTACACCTTC
TRBV14,-,-,TRBJ1-2,CASSQDFGGYGYTF,TGTGCCAGCAGCCAAGACTTTGGGGGGTATGGCTACACCTTC
TRBV29-1,-,-,TRBJ2-1,CSVWERTNNEQFF,TGCAGCGTGTGGGAACGGACTAACAATGAGCAGTTCTTC
TRBV30,once,TRBD2,TRBJ2-1,CAWSVRTSGRVVGEQFF,TGTGCCTGGAGTGTCCGGACTAGCGGGAGGGTTGTAGGGGAGCAGTTCTTC
TRBV29-1,few,TRBD1,TRBJ2-7,CSVENAGGRNEQYF,TGCAGCGTTGAAAACGCAGGGGGCCGCAACGAGCAGTACTTC
TRBV20-1,-,-,TRBJ2-7,CSGEAEYEQYF,TGCAGTGGCGAGGCTGAATACGAGCAGTACTTC
TRBV4-3,-,TRBD2,TRBJ2-7,CASSQGRGRAYEQYF,TGCGCCAGCAGCCAAGGCCGAGGGAGGGCCTACGAGCAGTACTTC
TRBV11-2,few,TRBD1,TRBJ1-1,CASSLGTGRTEAFF,TGTGCCAGCAGCTTAGGGACAGGGAGGACTGAAGCTTTCTTT
TRBV30,-,TRBD2,TRBJ2-1,CAWSDGDRTSGRTYNEQFF,TGTGCCTGGAGTGACGGGGACAGAACTAGCGGGAGGACCTACAATGAGCAGTTCTTC
TRBV5-1,once,-,TRBJ1-5,CASSSGAGNQPQHF,TGCGCCAGCAGCTCAGGGGCCGGCAATCAGCCCCAGCATTTT
TRBV7-2,-,-,TRBJ2-7,CASSLEEGYEQYF,TGTGCCAGCAGCTTAGAGGAGGGTTACGAGCAGTACTTC
TRBV29-1,-,TRBD1,TRBJ1-1,CSVVMRQGMNTEAFF,TGCAGCGTTGTGATGAGACAGGGGATGAACACTGAAGCTTTCTTT
TRBV7-2,-,-,TRBJ2-5,CASSLVGGAGAGTQYF,TGTGCCAGCAGCTTAGTGGGGGGCGCGGGAGCTGGGACCCAGTACTTC
TRBV5-4,-,TRBD2,TRBJ2-1,CASSRARTQRGNEQFF,TGTGCCAGCAGTCGGGCCCGGACTCAGCGGGGCAATGAGCAGTTCTTC
TRBV7-9,few,-,TRBJ1-2,CASSDQGNYGYTF,TGTGCCAGCAGTGACCAGGGTAACTATGGCTACACCTTC
TRBV6-5,-,TRBD2,TRBJ2-7,CASKPAAGDEQYF,TGTGCCAGCAAGCCGGCGGCGGGGGACGAGCAGTACTTC
TRBV13,-,-,TRBJ2-5,CASSLQGSEETQYF,TGTGCCAGCAGCTTACAGGGGTCGGAAGAGACCCAGTACTTC
TRBV30,-,-,TRBJ1-1,CAWSRLGGRTEAFF,TGTGCCTGGAGTCGGTTAGGGGGTAGGACTGAAGCTTTCTTT
TRBV30,-,-,TRBJ1-5,CAWAEGNQPQHF,TGTGCCTGGGCAGAAGGCAATCAGCCCCAGCATTTT
TRBV29-1,-,TRBD2,TRBJ2-1,CSVVLAGGSYNEQFF,TGCAGCGTTGTCTTAGCGGGAGGCTCCTACAATGAGCAGTTCTTC